This note documents a single TCR beta chain sequence. This clone was picked up a small number of times. Its specific antigen is unknown. Base qualities are not at hand, and no much larger clone is one base apart. The cohort comprised fewer than 750 healthy bone marrow donors. At the time of sampling, every cohort member was nominally healthy, though immune exposures that went unrecorded were likely present. The donor was CMV seronegative and was included in the group of several hundred seronegative cohort members. Every donor gave a peripheral blood sample, and the peripheral blood mononuclear cells from that sample were used for TCR beta sequencing. Genomic DNA was extracted from the blood cell samples with the Qiagen DNeasy Blood Extraction Kit. The V and J ends are trimmed by 2 bases and 4 bases, leaving 20 bases between them. The CDR3 starts with the cysteine, ends with the phenylalanine, and has 17 residues. This entry keeps only the CDR3 DNA: 51 bases, framed from base 1. The germline V gene gives CDR1 as MGHDK and CDR2 as SYGVNS.

These data are taken from a study of cytomegalovirus exposure and HLA in healthy donors (dated by TCRdb to the late 2010s). A note on the overall study: In an earlier analysis of 587 of the donors, 250 to 300 Gb of sequence data and 100 million or so unique TCR beta sequences from 150 million to 200 million T cells were reported. Donor age, sex, ethnicity and CMV serostatus were collected together with the repertoire data. Of the roughly 410 genotyped donors, approximately 80% were placed in the genetic ancestry cluster associated with self-reported Caucasian donors. The later analysis used no new phenotypic data to find candidate immune exposures, relying instead on TCR beta sequences and their occurrence across donors. The T cell repertoires of under 750 subjects were profiled by immunosequencing and related to cytomegalovirus serostatus. Every discovery cohort repertoire had been produced on one sequencing platform. Typing coverage varied by locus: roughly 629-640 donors for A, B, C, DRB1 and DQB1; roughly 520 for DQA1; nearly 610 for DPA1; 450 to 480 for DPB1. High-throughput TCR immunosequencing, statistical association of individual TCRs with disease status, and machine learning were combined to predict cytomegalovirus infection status. In addition to the first cohort of 666 subjects, a separate validation cohort of approximately 130 different subjects was used. On average, about 200,000 unique TCR beta nucleotide sequences were sequenced per donor among 398 genotyped donors of the cohort, with around 19% of those sequences being non-productive. A later genetic analysis took genome-wide SNP genotypes for about 55% of the roughly 700 donors and used that subset as a discovery cohort. HLA typing covered class I and class II loci at four-digit resolution. To decide whether each TCR beta V gene segment behaved as functional or pseudogenic, an earlier analysis of some 600 of the donors relied on high-throughput TCR beta sequencing. Roughly five DR-DQ haplotypes were handled as single units for association and clustering, since linkage in the cohort was strong. A later analysis re-analyzed previously published TCR beta repertoires from approximately 700 donors and added high-resolution HLA genotyping to study TCR occurrence patterns. The study aimed to test whether signatures of past pathogen exposure could be identified by cataloging public T cell receptors. An early release covering more than 500 HLA-typed donors comprised about 300 gigabases of sequencing data and around 80 million unique TCR sequences.

Libraries came from the immunoSEQ multiplex PCR assay. A mixture of 60 forward primers for TCR Vbeta segments and 13 reverse primers for TCR Jbeta segments was used in the multiplex PCR. The CDR3 region of rearranged TCR beta genes was amplified from genomic DNA with a multiplex PCR assay. The Illumina HiSeq System was used to sequence the amplified TCR beta libraries as 87-base-pair reads. From the authors' description of their analysis: A later analysis counted about 80 million unique TCR beta chains across the 500 to 850 repertoires, and 10 million to 12 million of these chains were shared by at least two donors. Raw reads were error-corrected and collapsed into unique sequences with a nearest-neighbor algorithm that merged closely related sequences to remove PCR and sequencing errors. Alignment of CDR3 sequences to IMGT reference sequences was used to assign V, D and J gene segments. For a sequence to be retained, a match of at least six nucleotides was required to both a V gene segment and a J gene segment. A rearrangement counted as productive if the CDR3 had no stop codons and remained in frame with V and J, and every other rearrangement counted as non-productive. CDR3 was defined according to IMGT convention as the region running from the second conserved V-encoded cysteine to the conserved J-encoded phenylalanine. Sequences without an unambiguous match to a single V gene segment were excluded from the earlier analysis of several hundred of the donors. In an earlier analysis of about 590 of the donors, a V segment was called functional when productive rearrangements were above 56.7%, and segregating when the standard deviation between donors exceeded 5%. A statistical classification framework was built for diagnosing cytomegalovirus status from the catalog of TCR beta chain sequences. V and J gene assignment, in a later analysis, came from comparing TCR nucleotide sequences with IMGT/GENE-DB human TR gene sequences. Using the TCRdist pipeline, a later analysis assigned CDR3 sequences along with most-parsimonious VDJ recombination scenarios. In a later analysis, each TCR beta chain was defined by its CDR3 amino acid sequence together with its V-gene family, and reads without a unique V-gene family were excluded. To address suspected cross-contamination and a sequencing artifact, a later analysis removed roughly 580 highly shared, low-generation-probability nucleotide sequences. In a later analysis, a clonal expansion index for each public chain was calculated from normalized within-repertoire ranks of inferred template counts. In a later analysis, generation probabilities were computed with a VDJ recombination model fitted to out-of-frame rearrangements, and the resulting probabilities were checked against IGoR. In a later analysis, hypergeometric tests were used to score TCR-TCR, TCR-HLA and TCR-CMV co-occurrence, with a repertoire-size bias correction applied to TCR pairs. A later analysis estimated false discovery rates by permuting HLA or CMV assignments 20 times. In a later analysis, co-occurring TCRs were grouped with DBSCAN, and TCRdist sequence similarity was added when clustering was performed within HLA-allele-positive subsets. Repertoires with fewer than 30,000 or more than 120,000 public chains were left out of co-occurrence clustering, as were a handful of repertoires with anomalous nucleotide sharing. TCRdb's version of the immuneACCESS table is confined to in-frame rearrangements and falls short of the full clone set. An unresolved V gene accounts for under half of the shortfall where checked; the remainder is of unknown origin. V, J and clone size are those of that table, while D and trimming were read from the DNA. In all, the sample holds over 150,000 clones, and approximately 80% of those were seen once. The ten largest account for 1.3% of the sample.

Broad study findings and their caveats: The study listed approximately 160 TCR beta chains as associated with cytomegalovirus. The earlier analysis of some 560 of the donors excluded approximately 15 rarely observed V segments, including chromosome 9 orphons, because counts were too low. The cohort was sequenced for TCR beta chains only, and without alpha or paired-chain data the features that could be detected were limited. In a later analysis, most CMV-associated TCR beta chains were found to appear HLA-restricted, with HLA associations seemingly driven largely by CMV exposure. While some public TCRs were present in many individuals, most TCR sequences turned up only very rarely across donors. In a later analysis, HLA-associated TCR beta chains were found to be more clonally expanded and to have lower generation probabilities than equally common non-associated chains. V-gene and J-gene trimming of TCR beta chains was associated with a missense DCLRE1C variant in a later genetic analysis, and the association was replicated in an independent cohort. Cytomegalovirus status was reported to be diagnosed by the classifier with high specificity and sensitivity in both the original and validation cohorts. Because HLA typing was unavailable for some donors at each locus, only the typed subset was used in association tests. Linkage disequilibrium might explain the correlated functional status among segregating V segments, but an unknown experimental factor could not be ruled out. An earlier analysis of several hundred of the donors showed that most TCR beta V segments appeared in productive rearrangements either about 87% or about 30% of the time, which broadly matched IMGT annotations. A few of the identified cytomegalovirus-associated TCR beta chains were confirmed in vitro to be specific for cytomegalovirus antigens. Some IMGT-functional V segments, including TRBV6-2 and TRBV6-3, could not be distinguished by the 87-base-pair reads and were therefore excluded. According to the authors, the approach could potentially be generalized to other disease states and immunological phenotypes. At a false discovery rate of 0.05, a later analysis linked some 17,000 TCR beta sequences to specific HLA alleles. In a later analysis, the rate of TCR association differed among HLA loci, with DRB1 alleles having the most associated TCRs and HLA-C alleles having the fewest. Roughly uniform sequencing depth across donors was assumed in presence/absence analyses, although this assumption may not hold. The only immune exposure information available for the cohort was CMV serostatus. A cluster of highly shared sequence variants was judged likely to be a technical artifact of the sequencing pipeline. When HLA alleles, especially DR and DQ, strongly co-occurred, attributing TCR associations to individual alleles was difficult. A further reported finding was that TCR beta sequences accurately predicted the HLA-A and HLA-B alleles for most subjects in the first cohort. Compared with the 666-donor mean, donors in an Asian-associated ancestry cluster had fewer N-insertions in productive TCRs, according to a later genetic analysis. Several of the top co-occurrence clusters appeared to be linked to parvovirus B19, influenza, CMV and Epstein-Barr virus, according to a later analysis.

The TCR was taken from a woman aged 45-65 years in good health and CMV-seronegative. Sequenced: PBMCs. The chain joins TRBV25-1 to TRBJ1-2; perhaps TRBD1 is the D gene, with 5 bases matching. DNA sequence: TGTGCCAGCAGTGAAGGAGGGGAGACAGCAGGACTCTATGGCTACACCTTC. Its translation is CASSEGGETAGLYGYTF.